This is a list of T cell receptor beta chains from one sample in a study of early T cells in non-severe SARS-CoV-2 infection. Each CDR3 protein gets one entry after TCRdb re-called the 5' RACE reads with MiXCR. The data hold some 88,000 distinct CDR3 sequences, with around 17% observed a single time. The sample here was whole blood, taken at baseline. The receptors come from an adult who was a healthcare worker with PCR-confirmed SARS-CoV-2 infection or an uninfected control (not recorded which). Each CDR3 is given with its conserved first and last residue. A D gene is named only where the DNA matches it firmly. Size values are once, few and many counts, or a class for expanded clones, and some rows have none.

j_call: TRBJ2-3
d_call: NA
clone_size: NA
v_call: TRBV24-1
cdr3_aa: CATSDLVDTQYF
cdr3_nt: TGTGCCACCAGTGATTTGGTAGATACGCAGTATTTT

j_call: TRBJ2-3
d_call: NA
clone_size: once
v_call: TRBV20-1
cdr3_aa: CSAAGALTDTQYF
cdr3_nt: TGCAGTGCCGCAGGGGCCCTCACAGATACGCAGTATTTT

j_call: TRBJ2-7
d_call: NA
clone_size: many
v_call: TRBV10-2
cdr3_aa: CASSAPGTYEQYF
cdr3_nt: TGCGCCAGCAGTGCTCCAGGAACCTACGAGCAGTACTTC

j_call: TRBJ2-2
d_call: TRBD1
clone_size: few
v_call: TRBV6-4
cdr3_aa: CASSPGTGGSGELFF
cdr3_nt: TGTGCCAGCAGTCCCGGGACAGGGGGCTCCGGGGAGCTGTTTTTT

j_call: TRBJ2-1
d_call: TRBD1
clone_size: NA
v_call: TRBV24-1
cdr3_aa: CATSDSSGTGVWGEQFF
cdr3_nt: TGTGCCACCAGTGATTCCTCCGGGACAGGGGTCTGGGGTGAGCAGTTCTTC

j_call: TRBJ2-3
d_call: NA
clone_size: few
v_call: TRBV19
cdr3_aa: CASSRPPEDTQYF
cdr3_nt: TGTGCCAGTAGTCGACCACCAGAAGATACGCAGTATTTT

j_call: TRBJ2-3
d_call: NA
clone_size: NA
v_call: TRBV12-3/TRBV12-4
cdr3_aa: CASRLSTDTQYF
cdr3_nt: TGTGCCAGCAGACTTAGCACAGATACGCAGTATTTT

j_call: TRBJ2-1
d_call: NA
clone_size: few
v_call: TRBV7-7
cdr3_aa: CASSWGAGDNEQFF
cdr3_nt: TGTGCCAGCAGCTGGGGGGCGGGAGACAATGAGCAGTTCTTC

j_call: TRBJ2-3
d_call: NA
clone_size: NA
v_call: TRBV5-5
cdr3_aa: CASSLNGGTDTQYF
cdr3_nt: TGTGCCAGCAGCTTGAACGGGGGCACAGATACGCAGTATTTT

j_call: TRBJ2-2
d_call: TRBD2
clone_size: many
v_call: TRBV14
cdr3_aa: CASSLISGSVGELFF
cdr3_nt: TGTGCCAGCAGCCTAATTAGCGGGAGCGTCGGGGAGCTGTTTTTT

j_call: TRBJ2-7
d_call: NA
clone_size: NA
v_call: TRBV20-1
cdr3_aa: CSGRSVGEQYF
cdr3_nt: TGCAGTGGCAGGTCTGTGGGCGAGCAGTACTTC

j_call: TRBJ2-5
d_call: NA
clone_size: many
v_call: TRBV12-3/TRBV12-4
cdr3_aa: CASSQYRDETQYF
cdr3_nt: TGTGCCAGCAGCCAATACAGGGACGAGACCCAGTACTTC

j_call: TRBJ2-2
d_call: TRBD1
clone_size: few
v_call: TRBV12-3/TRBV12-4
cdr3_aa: CASRRTGAKSNTGELFF
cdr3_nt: TGTGCCAGCAGAAGGACAGGGGCAAAATCGAACACCGGGGAGCTGTTTTTT

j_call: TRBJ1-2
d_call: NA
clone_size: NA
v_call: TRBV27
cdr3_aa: CASSLSGRYGYTF
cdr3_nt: TGTGCCAGCAGTTTAAGTGGCCGTTATGGCTACACCTTC

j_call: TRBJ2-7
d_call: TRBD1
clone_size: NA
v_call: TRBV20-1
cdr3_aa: CSAAGQAPYEQYF
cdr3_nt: TGCAGTGCTGCAGGACAGGCCCCCTACGAGCAGTACTTC

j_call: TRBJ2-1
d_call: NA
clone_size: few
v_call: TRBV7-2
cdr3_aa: CASSLRGRETSYNEQFF
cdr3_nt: TGTGCCAGCAGCTTACGAGGGCGTGAGACCTCCTACAATGAGCAGTTCTTC

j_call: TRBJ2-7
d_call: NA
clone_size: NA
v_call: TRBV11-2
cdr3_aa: CASSLDTYEQYF
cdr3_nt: TGTGCCAGCAGCCTGGATACATACGAGCAGTACTTC

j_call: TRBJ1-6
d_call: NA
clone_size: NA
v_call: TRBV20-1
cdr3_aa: CSARDVVHSPLHF
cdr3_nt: TGCAGTGCTAGAGATGTCGTCCATTCACCCCTCCACTTT

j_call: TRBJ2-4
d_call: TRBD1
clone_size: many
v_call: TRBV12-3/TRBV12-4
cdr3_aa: CASRPGTAKNIQYF
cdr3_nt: TGTGCCAGCAGACCCGGGACAGCGAAAAACATTCAGTACTTC

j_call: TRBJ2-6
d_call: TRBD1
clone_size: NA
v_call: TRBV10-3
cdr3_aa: CAISDWDRGTGANVLTF
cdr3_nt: TGTGCCATCAGTGATTGGGACAGGGGAACTGGGGCCAACGTCCTGACTTTC

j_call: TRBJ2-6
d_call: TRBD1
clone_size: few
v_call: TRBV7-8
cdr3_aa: CASSPDRFSSGANVLTF
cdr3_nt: TGTGCCAGCAGCCCGGACAGGTTTAGCTCTGGGGCCAACGTCCTGACTTTC

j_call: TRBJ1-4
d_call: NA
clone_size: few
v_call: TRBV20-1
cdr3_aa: CSAILTGRTNEKLFF
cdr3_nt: TGCAGTGCTATTCTCACAGGACGGACGAATGAAAAACTGTTTTTT

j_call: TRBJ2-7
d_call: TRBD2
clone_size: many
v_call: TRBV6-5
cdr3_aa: CASSSLAGGPGYEQYF
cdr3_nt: TGTGCCAGCAGCTCCCTAGCGGGAGGGCCCGGCTACGAGCAGTACTTC

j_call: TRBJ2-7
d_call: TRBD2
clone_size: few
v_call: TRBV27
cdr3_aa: CASRGFSGLVEQYF
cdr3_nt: TGTGCCAGCAGGGGGTTTAGCGGGCTCGTCGAGCAGTACTTC

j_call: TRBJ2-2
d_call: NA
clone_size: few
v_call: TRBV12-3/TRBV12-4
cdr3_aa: CASSYVPGELFF
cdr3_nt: TGTGCCAGCAGTTATGTACCCGGGGAGCTGTTTTTT

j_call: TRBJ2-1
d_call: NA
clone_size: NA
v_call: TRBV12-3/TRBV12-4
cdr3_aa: CASSLVRGNEQFF
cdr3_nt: TGTGCCAGCAGTTTGGTTCGGGGGAATGAGCAGTTCTTC

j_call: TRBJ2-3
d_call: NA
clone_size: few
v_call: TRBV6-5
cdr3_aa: CASKRIRNTDTQYF
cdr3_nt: TGTGCCAGCAAGCGAATCAGAAACACAGATACGCAGTATTTT